This T cell receptor (beta chain) was captured by sequencing in a study of neurological immune-mediated disorders. TCRdb reprocessed the 5' RACE reads via MiXCR and lists one record per CDR3 protein. The sample holds more than 75,000 distinct CDR3 sequences, around 3.4% seen once. Libraries used 2 million unsorted PBMCs kept frozen in RNAlater. This clonotype was detected many times. This CDR3 contains 13 residues. Trimming stripped 1 base from V and 7 bases from J, with 7 bases between. Looked up from germline, CDR1 is SGHTA and CDR2 is FQGNSA. The sample taken for sequencing was PBMCs. The rearrangement links TRBV7-2 to TRBJ2-2; no firm D call. The receptor was derived from a woman aged 50 to 65 with multiple sclerosis. DNA of the CDR3: TGTGCCAGCAGCTTAGTCTACGACGGGGAGCTGTTTTTT. As protein: CASSLVYDGELFF.